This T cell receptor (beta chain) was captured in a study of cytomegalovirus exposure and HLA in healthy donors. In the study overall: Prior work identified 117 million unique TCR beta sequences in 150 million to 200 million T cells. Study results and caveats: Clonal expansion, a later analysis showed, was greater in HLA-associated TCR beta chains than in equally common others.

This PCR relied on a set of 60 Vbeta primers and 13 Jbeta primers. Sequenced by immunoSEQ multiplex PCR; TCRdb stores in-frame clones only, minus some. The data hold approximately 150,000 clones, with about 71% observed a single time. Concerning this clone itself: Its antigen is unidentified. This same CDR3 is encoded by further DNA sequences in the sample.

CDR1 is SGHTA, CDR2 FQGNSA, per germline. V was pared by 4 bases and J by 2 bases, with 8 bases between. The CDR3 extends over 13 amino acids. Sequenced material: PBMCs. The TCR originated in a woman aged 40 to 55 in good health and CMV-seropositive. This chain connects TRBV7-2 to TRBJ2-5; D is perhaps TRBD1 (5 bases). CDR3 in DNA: TGTGCCAGCAGCTCCGACAGACAAGAGACCCAGTACTTC. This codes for CASSSDRQETQYF.